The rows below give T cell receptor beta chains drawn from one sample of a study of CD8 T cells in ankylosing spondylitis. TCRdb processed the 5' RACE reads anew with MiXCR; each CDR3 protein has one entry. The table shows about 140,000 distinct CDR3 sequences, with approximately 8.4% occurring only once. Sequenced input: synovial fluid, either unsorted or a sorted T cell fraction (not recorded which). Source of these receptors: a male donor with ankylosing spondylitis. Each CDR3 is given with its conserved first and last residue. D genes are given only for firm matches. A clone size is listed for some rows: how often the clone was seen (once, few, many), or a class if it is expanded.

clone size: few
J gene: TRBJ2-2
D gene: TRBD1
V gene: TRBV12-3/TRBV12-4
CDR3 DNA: TGTGCCAGCAGTGGGACAGGGTTCGGGGAGCTGTTTTTT
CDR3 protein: CASSGTGFGELFF

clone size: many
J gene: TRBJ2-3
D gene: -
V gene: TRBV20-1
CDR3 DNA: TGCACCACGGACGGGCGGGGCACAGATACGCAGTATTTT
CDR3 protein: CTTDGRGTDTQYF

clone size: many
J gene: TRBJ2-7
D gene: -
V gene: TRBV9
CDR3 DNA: TGTGCCAGCAGCTCCCACGGGGGCGAGCAGTACTTC
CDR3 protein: CASSSHGGEQYF

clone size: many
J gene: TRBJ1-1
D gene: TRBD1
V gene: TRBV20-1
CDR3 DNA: TGCAGTGCTAGGGCCCGGGACAGGGGGCTCCCCGACACTGAAGCTTTCTTT
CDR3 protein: CSARARDRGLPDTEAFF

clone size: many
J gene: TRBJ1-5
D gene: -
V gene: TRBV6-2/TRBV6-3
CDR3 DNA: TGTGCCAGCAGTTACTCGATGGGAGGGGGCAATCAGCCCCAGCATTTT
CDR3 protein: CASSYSMGGGNQPQHF

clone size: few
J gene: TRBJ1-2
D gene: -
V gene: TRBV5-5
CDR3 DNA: TGTGCCAGCAGCCCCCGCGGTAGTGCCTATGGCTACACCTTC
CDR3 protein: CASSPRGSAYGYTF

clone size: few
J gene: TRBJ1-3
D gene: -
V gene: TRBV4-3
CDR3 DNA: TGCGCCAGCAGCCAAGATCATGCGCAGATATATGGAAACACCATATATTTT
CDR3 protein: CASSQDHAQIYGNTIYF

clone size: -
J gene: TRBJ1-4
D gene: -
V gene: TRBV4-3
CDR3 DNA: TGCGCCAGCAGCCCGAGGGGCTCGCGGGAAAAACTGTTTTTT
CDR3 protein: CASSPRGSREKLFF

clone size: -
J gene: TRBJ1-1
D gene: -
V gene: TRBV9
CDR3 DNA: TGTGCCAGCAGCGTACAACAGGGGAACACTGAAGCTTTCTTT
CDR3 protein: CASSVQQGNTEAFF

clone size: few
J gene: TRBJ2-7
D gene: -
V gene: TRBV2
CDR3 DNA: TGTGCCAGCACCATACTGGGGGGACAGCTTCAGGATCGGTACTTC
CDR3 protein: CASTILGGQLQDRYF

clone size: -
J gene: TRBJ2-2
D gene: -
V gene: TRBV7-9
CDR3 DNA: TGTGCCAGCAGCTTAGCGGGGCGGGGACTTATCACCGGGGAGCTGTTTTTT
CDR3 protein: CASSLAGRGLITGELFF

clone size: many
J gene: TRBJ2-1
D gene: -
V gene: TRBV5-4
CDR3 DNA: TGTGCCAGCAGCTTGGTTTCGGGCAATGAGCAGTTCTTC
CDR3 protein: CASSLVSGNEQFF

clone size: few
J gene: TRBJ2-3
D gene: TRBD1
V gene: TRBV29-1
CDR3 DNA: TGCAGCGGAATGGACAGGTTTAGCACAGATACGCAGTATTTT
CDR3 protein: CSGMDRFSTDTQYF

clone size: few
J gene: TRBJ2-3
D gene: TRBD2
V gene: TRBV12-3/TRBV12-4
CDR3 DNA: TGTGCCAGCAGTTTAGGGGGACTAGCTTCGCAGTATTTT
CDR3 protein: CASSLGGLASQYF

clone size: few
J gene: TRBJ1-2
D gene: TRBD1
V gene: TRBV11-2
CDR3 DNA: TGTGCCAGCAGCTTAGATGCCGGGACAGGGGTCTATGGCTACACCTTC
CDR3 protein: CASSLDAGTGVYGYTF

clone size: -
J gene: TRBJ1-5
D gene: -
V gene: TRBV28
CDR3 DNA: TGTGCCAGCAGTTTCTTTAACAGGGGCAATCAGCCCCAGCATTTT
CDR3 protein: CASSFFNRGNQPQHF

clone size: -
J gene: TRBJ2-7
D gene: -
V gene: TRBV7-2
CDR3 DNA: TGTGCCAGCAGCCTCCAGGGGCTCGAGCAGTACTTC
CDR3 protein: CASSLQGLEQYF

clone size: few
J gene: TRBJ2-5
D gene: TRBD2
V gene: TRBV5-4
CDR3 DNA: TGTGCCAGCAGCTGGGGGGGTCAAGAGACCCAGTACTTC
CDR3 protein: CASSWGGQETQYF

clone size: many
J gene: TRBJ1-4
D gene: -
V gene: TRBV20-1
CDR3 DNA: TGCAGTGCTAGAGATGGGGCAGCTAATGAAAAACTGTTTTTT
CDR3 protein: CSARDGAANEKLFF

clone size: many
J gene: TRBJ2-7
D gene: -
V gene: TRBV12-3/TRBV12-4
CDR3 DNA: TGTGCCAGCAGTTTTTGGGGGCCCTCCTACGAGCAGTACTTC
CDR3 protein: CASSFWGPSYEQYF

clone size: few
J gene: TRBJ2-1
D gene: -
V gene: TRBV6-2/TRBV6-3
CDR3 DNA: TGTGCCAGCAGAACCCTAGGTTTCGGGGCCTACAATGAGCAGTTCTTC
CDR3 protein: CASRTLGFGAYNEQFF

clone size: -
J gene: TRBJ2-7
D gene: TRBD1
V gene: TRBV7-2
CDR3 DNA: TGTGCCAGGGGCTCGGGACAGAATAACGAGCAGTACTTC
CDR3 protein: CARGSGQNNEQYF

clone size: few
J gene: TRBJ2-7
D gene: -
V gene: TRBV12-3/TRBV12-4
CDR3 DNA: TGTGCCAGCAGTTCCCCAGGTTACTACGAGCAGTACTTC
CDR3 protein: CASSSPGYYEQYF

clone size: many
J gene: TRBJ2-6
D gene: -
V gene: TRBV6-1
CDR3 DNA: TGTGCCAGCAGCCAGATTACGGGTTGGGGGGCCAACGTCCTGACTTTC
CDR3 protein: CASSQITGWGANVLTF

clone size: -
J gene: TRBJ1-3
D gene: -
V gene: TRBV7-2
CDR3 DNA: TGTGCCAGCAGTCGCTGGCTCTCTGGAAACACCATATATTTT
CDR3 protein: CASSRWLSGNTIYF

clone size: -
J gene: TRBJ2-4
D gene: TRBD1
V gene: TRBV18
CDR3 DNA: TGTGCCAGCTCACCGGGACAGGGGGCTCAAAACATTCAGTACTTC
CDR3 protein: CASSPGQGAQNIQYF

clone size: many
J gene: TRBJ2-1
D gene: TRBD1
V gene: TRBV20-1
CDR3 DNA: TGCAGTGCTAGGGACCCGAGGCAGGGGGCGGGTGAGCAGTTCTTC
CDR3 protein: CSARDPRQGAGEQFF

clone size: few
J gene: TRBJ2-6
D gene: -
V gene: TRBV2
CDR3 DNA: TGTGCCAGCAAAGCTACCGGGGCCAACGTCCTGACTTTC
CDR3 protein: CASKATGANVLTF

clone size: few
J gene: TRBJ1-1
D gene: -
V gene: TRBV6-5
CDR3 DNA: TGTGCCAGCAGTTACTCGCAGAACACTGAAGCTTTCTTT
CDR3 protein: CASSYSQNTEAFF

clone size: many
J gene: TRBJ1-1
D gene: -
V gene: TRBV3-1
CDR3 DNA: TGTGCCAGCAGCCTCTCACGGGGGGTTGCTTTCTTT
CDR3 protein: CASSLSRGVAFF

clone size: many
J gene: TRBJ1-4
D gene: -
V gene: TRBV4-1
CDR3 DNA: TGCGCCAGCAGCCAAGATCGACACGTGACGGAAAAACTGTTTTTT
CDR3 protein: CASSQDRHVTEKLFF

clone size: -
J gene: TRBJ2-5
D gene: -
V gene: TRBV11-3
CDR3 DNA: TGTGCCAGCAGCTTAGGCCCCGTTGGGGGAGAGACCCAGTACTTC
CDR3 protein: CASSLGPVGGETQYF

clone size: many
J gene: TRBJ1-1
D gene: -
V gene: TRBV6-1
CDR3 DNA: TGTGCCAGCAGACCACGGACAGATTTAAACACTGAAGCTTTCTTT
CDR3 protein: CASRPRTDLNTEAFF

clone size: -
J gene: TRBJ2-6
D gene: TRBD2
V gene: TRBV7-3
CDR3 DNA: TGTGCCAGCAGCTTACCGTCGACTAGCGGAAGCTCTGGGGCCAACGTCCTGACTTTC
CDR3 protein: CASSLPSTSGSSGANVLTF

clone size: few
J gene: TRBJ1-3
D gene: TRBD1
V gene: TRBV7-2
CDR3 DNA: TGTGCCAGCAGCCGGGACAGGGCCTTTGGAAACACCATATATTTT
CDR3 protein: CASSRDRAFGNTIYF

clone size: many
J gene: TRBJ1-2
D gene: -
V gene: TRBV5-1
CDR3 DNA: TGCGCCAGCAGCTTGGAACGGGGGAACTATGGCTACACCTTC
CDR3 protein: CASSLERGNYGYTF

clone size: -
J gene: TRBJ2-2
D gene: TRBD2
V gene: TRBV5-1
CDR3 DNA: TGCGCCAGCAGCGTGCTAGCGGGAGCTTACACCGGGGAGCTGTTTTTT
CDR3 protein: CASSVLAGAYTGELFF

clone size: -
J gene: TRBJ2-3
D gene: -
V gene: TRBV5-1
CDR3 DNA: TGCGCCAGCAGCATAGCCTCCGTCGGGGATACGCAGTATTTT
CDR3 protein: CASSIASVGDTQYF

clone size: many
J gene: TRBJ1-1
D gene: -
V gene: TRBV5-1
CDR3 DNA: TGCGCCAGCAGCTTGGCCCTTACAGGGAACACTGAAGCTTTCTTT
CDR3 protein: CASSLALTGNTEAFF

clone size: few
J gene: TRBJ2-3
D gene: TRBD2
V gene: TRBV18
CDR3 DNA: TGTGCCAGCTCAATAAGGACTAGCGTTCGAACAGATACGCAGTATTTT
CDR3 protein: CASSIRTSVRTDTQYF

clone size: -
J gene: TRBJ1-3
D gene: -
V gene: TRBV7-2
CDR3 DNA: TGTGCCAGCAGCTGGACAGAGACAAACACCATATATTTT
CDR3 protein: CASSWTETNTIYF